Shown below are 29 T cell receptor beta chains from a single sample sequenced in a study of blood T cell repertoires in COVID-19. This table comes from immunoSEQ multiplex PCR, and its TCRdb copy is limited to in-frame clones, with some not included. The sample holds about 20,000 clones, about 85% seen once. Specimen: peripheral blood. All receptors come from a human donor with active COVID-19. The donor label of this sample is uncertain.

The chain combines TRBV19 with TRBJ1-1; no clear D gene. The V end lost 0 bases, the J end lost 1 base, and 15 bases lay between the germline ends. The CDR3 length is 17 residues. Per germline, CDR1 LNHDA and CDR2 SQIVND (reference sequence). CDR3 protein: CASSIDRYGQRNTEAFF. Here the CDR3 DNA reads TGTGCCAGTAGTATAGATCGATACGGTCAGCGGAACACTGAAGCTTTCTTT.

This CDR3 reads CAWGEGYEQYF. As DNA, the CDR3 is TGTGCCTGGGGGGAGGGCTACGAGCAGTACTTC. The V gene is TRBV30, the J gene TRBJ2-7, with 7 bases that match TRBD2. The germline CDR1 and CDR2 sequences are GTSNPN and SVGIG (reference sequence). The V segment lost 5 bases and the J segment 3 bases; nucleotides outside the gene matches: 1. The CDR3 is 11 residues long.

The chain employs TRBV27 and TRBJ2-7, with 9 bases lining up with TRBD1. This CDR3 has 14 amino acids. V dropped 9 bases and J dropped 6; count of bases not matched to a gene: 12. Germline V lookup: CDR1 MNHEY, CDR2 SMNVEV (reference sequence). The CDR3 nucleotides are TGTGCCAGAGATCCCGGGGACAGGGACGGCGAGCAGTACTTC. It is translated as CARDPGDRDGEQYF.

The rearrangement links TRBV11-3 to TRBJ2-3; a weak D match, TRBD2 (6 bases). The ends were cut back, 1 base at V and 2 bases at J, with 25 bases in the middle. The germline CDR1 and CDR2 sequences are SGHNT and YENEEA. This CDR3 region has 20 residues. CDR3 DNA: TGTGCCAGCAGCTTAGCCCGGCTGTGGGGGAGCGGGCCAAACACAGATACGCAGTATTTT. Amino acid sequence: CASSLARLWGSGPNTDTQYF.

The chain combines TRBV5-1 with TRBJ2-7; 11 nucleotides align to TRBD1. Unmatched junction bases numbered 4, after V lost 4 bases and J lost 4 bases. The CDR3 runs to 14 residues. Germline V lookup: CDR1 SGHRS, CDR2 YFSETQ. CDR3 in amino acids: CASSRTGGSYEQYF. CDR3 sequence (DNA): TGCGCCAGCAGCAGGACAGGGGGCTCGTACGAGCAGTACTTC.

J is TRBJ2-1 and V is TRBV5-4; TRBD2 matches 14 bases. This CDR3 is 15 amino acids long. Trimming removed 5 bases from V and 5 bases from J; junction bases left unmatched: 3. CDR1 is SGHNT and CDR2 is YYREEE in the germline V gene (reference sequence). CDR3 bases: TGTGCCAGCAGTCAGACTAGCGGGGGGGACAATGAGCAGTTCTTC. It codes for CASSQTSGGDNEQFF.

This clone appeared once. The chain recombines TRBV7-6 with TRBJ2-5; no definite D call. There are 16 residues in the CDR3. Germline V lookup: CDR1 SGHVS, CDR2 FNYEAQ. With 7 bases removed from V and 2 bases from J, the gap between germline ends came to 20 bases. In DNA form, the CDR3 reads TGTGCCAGCATCCAAGTCGGCTGGGCAGGACAAGAGACCCAGTACTTC. This translates into CASIQVGWAGQETQYF.

The rearrangement joins TRBV5-1 to TRBJ2-7; no definite D call. This CDR3 is built from 13 residues. Germline-derived CDR1 and CDR2 are SGHRS and YFSETQ. Trimming shortened V by 1 base and J by 3 bases, and 8 bases separated the two germline ends. This CDR3 is CASSLRVGYEQYF. CDR3 DNA sequence: TGCGCCAGCAGCTTGCGGGTAGGCTACGAGCAGTACTTC.

This rearrangement joins TRBV9 to TRBJ2-1; 9 bases map to TRBD2. This CDR3 region has 16 residues. Germline CDR1 is SGDLS and CDR2 is YYNGEE. Germline trimming cut 3 bases from V and 2 bases from J; bases unmatched to any gene: 6. CDR3 protein: CASSAQASGAYNEQFF. In DNA form, the CDR3 reads TGTGCCAGCAGCGCCCAGGCTAGCGGGGCCTACAATGAGCAGTTCTTC.

The chain recombines TRBV9 with TRBJ2-2, with a tentative D call TRBD1 (6 bases). V lost 3 bases and J lost 6, with 9 bases in between. Per germline, CDR1 SGDLS and CDR2 YYNGEE. This CDR3 is 13 amino acids long. The CDR3 DNA sequence: TGTGCCAGCAGCGCTGGACAGCCCGGGGAGCTGTTTTTT. Protein product: CASSAGQPGELFF.

The CDR3 region is CASSPGSLAGGNIQYF. DNA of the CDR3: TGTGCCAGCAGCCCCGGCTCCCTAGCGGGGGGGAACATTCAGTACTTC. The V and J genes are TRBV7-2 and TRBJ2-4; 12 nucleotides agree with TRBD2. Trimming removed 5 bases from V and 7 bases from J; junction bases left unmatched: 9. Germline values: CDR1 SGHTA, CDR2 FQGNSA. The CDR3 is 16 residues long.

J is TRBJ1-2 and V is TRBV7-9; D perhaps matches TRBD1 (5 bases). V lost 8 bases and J 8 bases, leaving 21 bases between the germline ends. Germline CDR1 reads SEHNR; CDR2 reads FQNEAQ (reference sequence). CDR3 length: 14 amino acids. The CDR3: CASGTLGRGGGYTF. The CDR3 bases are TGTGCCAGCGGGACCTTGGGGCGCGGAGGGGGCTACACCTTC.

The CDR3, as DNA: TGTGCCAGCAGTTTAAGCGAGGCAGGGATGAACACTGAAGCTTTCTTT. It specifies CASSLSEAGMNTEAFF. The chain joins TRBV27 to TRBJ1-1, with D possibly matching TRBD1 (5 bases). In germline, CDR1 is MNHEY, CDR2 SMNVEV (reference sequence). This CDR3 has 16 residues. V lost 2 bases and J lost 0, with 13 bases in between.

This sequence joins TRBV4-3 and TRBJ2-5; tentative D call: TRBD1 (6 bases). Trimming took off 6 bases at V and 5 bases at J, with 19 bases between the two ends. Germline loops: CDR1 LGHNA, CDR2 YSLEER. This CDR3 is 15 amino acids long. The CDR3 loop reads CASSRSQGSGETQYF. For the CDR3, the DNA is TGCGCCAGCAGTCGATCACAGGGCTCCGGGGAGACCCAGTACTTC.

V and J are TRBV18 and TRBJ2-1, with TRBD1 matching 7 bases. Germline CDR1 is KGHSH and CDR2 is LQKENI. With 3 bases clipped from V and 7 bases from J, the junction kept 6 bases outside the gene matches. This CDR3 comprises 14 residues. CDR3 bases: TGTGCCAGCTCACCTGACAGGGATGGGAATGAGCAGTTCTTC. This codes for CASSPDRDGNEQFF.

The rearrangement joins TRBV30 to TRBJ1-3, with D possibly being TRBD1 (5 bases). The germline V gene has CDR1 GTSNPN and CDR2 SVGIG (reference sequence). There are 15 residues in the CDR3. V lost 3 bases to trimming and J lost 2 bases, with 14 bases between them. The CDR3 nucleotides are TGTGCCTGGAGCCCTGACAGCTTCCCTGGAAACACCATATATTTT. Protein product: CAWSPDSFPGNTIYF.

The chain employs TRBV6-5 and TRBJ1-2; D gene unclear. Germline V CDR1 and CDR2: MNHEY, SVGAGI. The CDR3 has 12 amino acids. Trimming removed 6 bases from V and 7 bases from J, with 12 bases in between. DNA of the CDR3: TGTGCCAGCAGCCCAGGCATCCGTGGCTACACCTTC. Translation gives CASSPGIRGYTF.

The chain carries TRBV18 and TRBJ1-1; 9 bases are shared with TRBD1. The CDR3 runs 16 residues. Unmatched junction bases numbered 5, after V lost 3 bases and J lost 0 bases. Germline V gives CDR1 KGHSH, CDR2 LQKENI. CDR3 sequence reads: CASSPWTGELNTEAFF. DNA of the CDR3: TGTGCCAGCTCACCTTGGACAGGGGAGCTGAACACTGAAGCTTTCTTT. The whole variable domain, remainder taken from reference TRBV18 and TRBJ1-1, is NAGVMQNPRHLVRRRGQEARLRCSPMKGHSHVYWYRQLPEEGLKFMVYLQKENIIDESGMPKERFSAEFPKEGPSILRIQQVVRGDSAAYFCASSPWTGELNTEAFFGQGTRLTVV.

The CDR3 DNA reads as TGTGCCACCAGCTCTAGAAACAATGAGCAGTTCTTC. Translation gives CATSSRNNEQFF. V gene TRBV24-1 combines with J gene TRBJ2-1; D ambiguous. V was clipped by 7 bases and J by 5 bases, with 8 bases between them. The V gene's germline CDR1 is KGHDR and CDR2 SFDVKD. CDR3 length: 12 residues.

This clone is judged medium-sized (0.01 to 0.1%). V is TRBV2 and J is TRBJ1-4; no reliable D call. This CDR3 has 12 amino acids. The germline V gene encodes CDR1 SNHLY and CDR2 FYNNEI. V lost 4 bases, J lost 6 bases, and 6 bases lay in between. The CDR3 protein is CASSGVDEKLFF. In DNA, the CDR3 is TGTGCCAGCAGTGGAGTCGATGAAAAACTGTTTTTT.

The chain has TRBV3-1 (or the pseudogene TRBV3-2) and TRBJ2-1; D call uncertain. The CDR3 has 15 amino acids. V was pared by 1 base and J by 7 bases, with 14 bases between. CDR1 and CDR2 (germline): LGHDT, YNNKEL (reference sequence). The CDR3 coding sequence is TGTGCCAGCAGCCAAGGCACTGGCCCGAGGAATGAGCAGTTCTTC. It is translated as CASSQGTGPRNEQFF.

This chain joins TRBV12-1 and TRBJ2-1; the table gives TRBD2 as D, unverified against the DNA. TRBV12-1 is a pseudogene locus. CDR3 length equals 18 residues. As DNA, the CDR3 is TGTGCCAGCAGCTGTAAATCACTAGCGGGGGGTTCCTACAATGAGCAGTTCTTC. Residues: CASSCKSLAGGSYNEQFF.

The chain links TRBV9 to TRBJ2-1; TRBD2 agrees at 12 bases. Germline V gene data show CDR1 as SGDLS and CDR2 as YYNGEE. V lost 2 bases, J lost 6 bases, and 3 bases stayed unmatched. This CDR3 has 15 amino acids. The CDR3, as DNA: TGTGCCAGCAGCGTGACTAGCGGGAGCGGCAATGAGCAGTTCTTC. As protein: CASSVTSGSGNEQFF.

The chain has TRBV19 and TRBJ2-1; D remains ambiguous. Trimming left V 0 bases short and J 2 bases short, with 14 bases between. The germline V gene encodes CDR1 LNHDA and CDR2 SQIVND (reference sequence). There are 17 residues in the CDR3. In DNA, the CDR3 is TGTGCCAGTAGTATAGATCCAGGCCCCTTTACCTACAATGAGCAGTTCTTC. Translation: CASSIDPGPFTYNEQFF. The whole variable domain, remainder taken from reference TRBV19 and TRBJ2-1, is DGGITQSPKYLFRKEGQNVTLSCEQNLNHDAMYWYRQDPGQGLRLIYYSQIVNDFQKGDIAEGYSVSREKKESFPLTVTSAQKNPTAFYLCASSIDPGPFTYNEQFFGPGTRLTVL.

The V and J genes are TRBV5-1 and TRBJ2-2; weak D call: TRBD2 (6 bases). Germline CDR1 is SGHRS and CDR2 is YFSETQ. The CDR3 has 14 residues. Trimming removed 5 bases from V and 4 bases from J, with 12 bases in between. The CDR3 is CASSRRGGTGELFF. CDR3 nucleotides: TGCGCCAGCAGTAGGAGGGGTGGCACCGGGGAGCTGTTTTTT.

The chain combines TRBV2 with TRBJ2-5, with TRBD1 matching over 9 bases. Germline V gene lookup returns CDR1 SNHLY and CDR2 FYNNEI. CDR3 size: 13 residues. V lost 7 bases to trimming and J lost 5 bases; unmatched junction nucleotides: 5. CDR3 coding DNA: TGTGCCAGCAAACAGGGGGCTCGGGAGACCCAGTACTTC. It codes for CASKQGARETQYF.

The rearrangement links TRBV21-1 to TRBJ1-4; TRBD1 is taken as the D call from the table, unchecked against the DNA. TRBV21-1 is a documented pseudogene. The CDR3 consists of 17 residues. This chain's CDR3 is CASSVGAQGGCREKLFF. CDR3 coding DNA: TGTGCCAGCAGCGTAGGGGCGCAGGGGGGATGTCGGGAAAAACTGTTTTTT.

V gene TRBV7-9 combines with J gene TRBJ2-5, with 7 bases fitting TRBD1. The CDR3 spans 16 residues. V shed 1 base, J shed 4 bases, and the junction held 9 bases outside the gene matches. Per germline, CDR1 SEHNR and CDR2 FQNEAQ (reference sequence). DNA for the CDR3: TGTGCCAGCAGCTTAGGGGTAGGGGGCGCGGGAGAGACCCAGTACTTC. This translates into CASSLGVGGAGETQYF.

The chain carries TRBV5-1 and TRBJ1-2; the D gene is possibly TRBD1 (6 bases). CDR1 is SGHRS and CDR2 is YFSETQ in the germline V gene. V was cut by 4 bases and J by 5 bases, with 18 bases left in between. The CDR3 extends over 15 amino acids. The CDR3 bases are TGCGCCAGCAGCGCGGGGGCGGCCGAACCTTATGGCTACACCTTC. This sequence encodes CASSAGAAEPYGYTF.